The sequence of this TCR beta chain was determined in a study of blood T cell repertoires in COVID-19 (dated by TCRdb to about 2020). Notes on the research overall: Samples from collaborators originated in the United States, Italy and Spain and spanned both the acute and convalescent phases of COVID-19. The prospective study material was composed of cDNA or gDNA derived from T cells, B-cell-depleted T cells, or PBMCs. Deeply sampled blood TCRbeta repertoires from subjects exposed to, actively infected with, or recovered from COVID-19 were included in the dataset. A freely available public database, intended as a resource for researchers studying the immune response to SARS-CoV-2, is where the repertoires were released. Samples came from the ongoing ImmuneRACE study (first 160 participants) plus 1,254 subjects from 6 global collaborators. Nearly every sample came with metadata listing a de-identified subject ID, COVID-19 status, age in years and sex. Where available, HLA class I and class II types were taken from metadata supplied by the sample provider and were not determined by assay-based typing.

The germline V gene encodes CDR1 SNHLY and CDR2 FYNNEI. Trimming removed 6 bases from V and 3 bases from J; the gene matches leave 7 bases unexplained. The CDR3 numbers 14 residues from cysteine through phenylalanine. The read is trimmed to its CDR3 DNA, 42 bases read in frame from base 1. Of note for this clone: The antigen it binds to is not known. Qualities for individual bases were not recorded, and no much larger clone is one base off.

TCRbeta CDR3 regions were amplified from genomic DNA using the immunoSEQ Assay, a bias-controlled multiplex PCR. The paper's data handling went like this. Within the assay, amplification of reference gene primers was used to estimate how many nucleated cells each sample contained. Sequence reads were collapsed and filtered to measure the absolute abundance of every unique TCRbeta CDR3 rearrangement. For each sample, productive Simpson clonality was calculated as the square root of Simpson's diversity index across productive rearrangements. TCRdb's version of the immuneACCESS table is confined to in-frame rearrangements and falls short of the full clone set. An unresolved V gene accounts for under half of the shortfall where checked; the remainder is of unknown origin. The V and J calls and the clone size are those of that table, but D and trimming were determined from the DNA. Counted in this sample were fewer than 180,000 clones; 84% of them appeared once. The leading ten clones occupy under 2.5% of the sample.

Collaborating institutions collected whole blood in K2EDTA tubes following their own protocols. For TCRbeta analysis, collaborators shipped samples in one of three forms: frozen whole blood, isolated PBMCs, or DNA extracted from either of those sample types. Beyond this particular receptor, the publication reports: The amount of clinical and demographic metadata varied by source and participant and was provided uncurated.

The sample consisted of peripheral blood. The chain employs TRBV2 and TRBJ2-7; the central 8 bases match TRBD1. This sequence originates from a man between 65 and 79 years old with acute or convalescent COVID-19. The sequenced DNA: TGTGCCAGCAGGCGGACAGGGATGGGCTACGAGCAGTACTTC. This codes for CASRRTGMGYEQYF.